Presented here are 30 T cell receptor beta chains from one specimen sequenced in a study of OX40 agonist ivuxolimab in advanced cancers. Profiling relied on immunoSEQ multiplex PCR, and the TCRdb table lists in-frame clones only, not all of them. Here the sample spans 50,000 to 85,000 clones, about 85% being singletons. This material consisted of CD4+ or CD8+ T cells sorted from blood, taken in a trial of the OX40 agonist ivuxolimab. Source of these receptors: an adult with an advanced solid tumor such as melanoma, head and neck, liver or kidney cancer.

This clone was found a few times. The chain is built from TRBV28 and TRBJ1-5; tentatively, D is TRBD1 (5 bases). The germline V and J ends were trimmed by 6 bases and 4 bases, with 16 bases remaining between them. The germline gives CDR1 MDHEN, CDR2 SYDVKM. This CDR3 region has 15 residues. The CDR3 reads CASSTGDRSNQPQHF. CDR3 DNA: TGTGCCAGCAGCACAGGCGACAGATCAAATCAGCCCCAGCATTTT.

A remark on this clone: The junction departs from germline at one end; a sequencing error may be responsible. This same CDR3 is encoded by further DNA sequences in the sample. This chain uses TRBV15 with TRBJ1-4, with a weak D call TRBD1 (6 bases). Germline values: CDR1 LNHNV, CDR2 YYDKDF (reference sequence). CDR3 size: 13 residues. For the CDR3, the DNA is TGTGCCACCAGCATCAGGGGTGGTGAAAAACTATTTTTT. Amino acid sequence: CATSIRGGEKLFF.

The chain links TRBV7-2 to TRBJ1-2; 7 bases are a match to TRBD1. Germline CDR1 is SGHTA and CDR2 is FQGNSA. The CDR3 covers 13 residues. The V gene end was trimmed by 4 bases and the J gene end by 8 bases; junction bases not matched to a gene: 7. The CDR3 here is CASSYRDRVGYTF. The CDR3 DNA sequence: TGTGCCAGCAGCTATCGAGACAGGGTCGGCTACACCTTC.

The chain is built from TRBV4-1 and TRBJ1-1, with 9 bases fitting TRBD1. Germline trimming cut 3 bases from V and 6 bases from J; bases unmatched to any gene: 14. The CDR3 contains 17 residues. CDR1 and CDR2 from the germline V gene are MGHRA and YSYEKL. The CDR3: CASSHLGTRDRASEAFF. The DNA of the CDR3 is TGCGCCAGCAGCCACCTGGGGACCCGGGACAGGGCATCTGAAGCTTTCTTT.

This clone was seen only a few times. The chain couples TRBV4-1 to TRBJ1-2; D may be TRBD1 (5 bases). Trimming pared 0 bases from V and 4 bases from J, leaving 15 bases between. This CDR3 comprises 16 residues. Germline assignment: CDR1 MGHRA and CDR2 YSYEKL. CDR3 residues: CASSQEFTGLGYGYTF. Here the CDR3 DNA reads TGCGCCAGCAGCCAAGAGTTTACAGGATTGGGCTATGGCTACACCTTC.

This chain uses TRBV5-5 with TRBJ1-3; the D gene is possibly TRBD1 (5 bases). This CDR3 region has 13 residues. The ends were cut back, 4 bases at V and 8 bases at J, with 13 bases in the middle. From germline, CDR1 is SGHKS and CDR2 YYEKEE (reference sequence). The CDR3: CASSPGPLDTIYF. For the CDR3, the DNA is TGTGCCAGCAGCCCGGGACCTCTAGACACCATATATTTT.

J is TRBJ2-7 and V is TRBV5-1; 9 bases are a match to TRBD1. The CDR3 contains 16 residues. V lost 2 bases and J lost 5; bases outside the gene matches: 11. CDR1 is SGHRS and CDR2 is YFSETQ in the germline V gene. CDR3 nucleotide sequence: TGCGCCAGCAGCTTAGGACACAGGGGGCCGAGGGACGAGCAGTACTTC. This encodes CASSLGHRGPRDEQYF.

V is TRBV19 and J is TRBJ2-7; TRBD2 matches at 11 bases. The J segment lost 2 bases and the V segment lost 1 base, leaving 4 bases of the junction unmatched. Germline CDR1 and CDR2: LNHDA and SQIVND (reference sequence). The CDR3 has 16 amino acids. CDR3: CASSIATSGSAYEQYF. For the CDR3, the DNA is TGTGCCAGTAGTATAGCTACTAGCGGGAGTGCCTACGAGCAGTACTTC.

J is TRBJ1-5 and V is TRBV6-1; weak D call: TRBD1 (6 bases). V shed 1 base and J shed 6 bases, with 25 bases lying between them. CDR1 MNHNS and CDR2 SASEGT come from the germline V gene. The CDR3 is 19 amino acids. In DNA, the CDR3 is TGTGCCAGCAGTGAAGTCCCCGGCCAGGGGCGCCGCCTGCCTCAGCCCCAGCATTTT. Its translation is CASSEVPGQGRRLPQPQHF.

The table lists this clone with a count of one. The rearrangement uses TRBV7-3 and TRBJ2-2; D unclear. The V end lost 1 base, the J end lost 5 bases, and 5 bases lay between the germline ends. The CDR3 has 13 residues. CDR1 and CDR2 (germline): SGHTA, FQGTGA. The CDR3 here is CASSLSSTGELFF. The CDR3 DNA follows: TGTGCCAGCAGCTTAAGTTCTACCGGGGAGCTGTTTTTT. Filled out from reference TRBV7-3 and TRBJ2-2, the complete variable domain reads GAGVSQTPSNKVTEKGKYVELRCDPISGHTALYWYRQSLGQGPEFLIYFQGTGAADDSGLPNDRFFAVRPEGSVSTLKIQRTERGDSAVYLCASSLSSTGELFFGEGSRLTVL.

The chain joins TRBV11-2 to TRBJ1-6, with 7 bases fitting TRBD1. This CDR3 has 14 amino acids. Germline V gene lookup returns CDR1 SGHAT and CDR2 FQNNGV. The ends lost 1 base at V and 7 bases at J; junction bases unmatched: 1. The CDR3 nucleotides read TGTGCCAGCAGCTTAGCAGGGGGGAATTCACCCCTCCACTTT. Protein: CASSLAGGNSPLHF.

The rearrangement joins TRBV6-6 to TRBJ2-1, with D perhaps TRBD2 (5 bases). In germline, CDR1 is MNHNY, CDR2 SVGAGI (reference sequence). The V gene lost 2 bases and the J gene lost 10 bases, with 15 bases spanning the gap. The CDR3 spans 14 residues. The CDR3 coding sequence is TGTGCCAGCAGTTACGAGGACTGGGTTGGAGAGCAGTTCTTC. It codes for CASSYEDWVGEQFF.

V usage is TRBV6-6 and J usage is TRBJ1-5; tentatively, D is TRBD1 (6 bases). V lost 2 bases and J 7 bases, leaving 12 bases between the germline ends. This CDR3 is 14 amino acids long. Germline V gene lookup returns CDR1 MNHNY and CDR2 SVGAGI (reference sequence). CDR3 loop: CASSYEGGKQPQHF. The CDR3 DNA reads TGTGCCAGCAGTTACGAGGGGGGTAAGCAGCCCCAGCATTTT.

The chain couples TRBV19 to TRBJ2-3, with TRBD2 identical over 12 bases. Germline loops: CDR1 LNHDA, CDR2 SQIVND (reference sequence). This CDR3 has 17 amino acids. V trimming: 2 bases; J trimming: 2 bases; junction bases outside the gene matches: 5. The CDR3 sequence is CASSILTSGRVTDTQYF. The CDR3, as DNA: TGTGCCAGTAGTATATTGACTAGCGGGAGAGTCACAGATACGCAGTATTTT.

This sequence joins TRBV5-8 and TRBJ2-5; D unclear. CDR1 is SGHTS, CDR2 YDEGEE, per germline. V lost 0 bases, J lost 5 bases, and 5 bases lay in between. The CDR3 is 12 residues long. CDR3 DNA: TGTGCCAGCAGCTTGGCTTATGAGACCCAGTACTTC. Protein product: CASSLAYETQYF.

The chain carries TRBV4-2 and TRBJ2-7, with 9 bases matching TRBD2. The CDR3 is 15 amino acids. CDR1 is LGHNA, CDR2 YNFKEQ, per germline. V was clipped by 2 bases and J by 6 bases; unmatched bases: 8. In nucleotides, the CDR3 is TGTGCCAGCAGCCAACAGGGGACTAGCCCAACCGAGCAGTACTTC. This gives the protein CASSQQGTSPTEQYF.

The chain links TRBV6-6 to TRBJ2-7, with TRBD1 matching 9 bases. V lost 6 bases, J lost 13 bases, and 7 bases stayed unmatched. From germline, CDR1 is MNHNY and CDR2 SVGAGI (reference sequence). The CDR3 covers 11 residues. The CDR3 DNA reads as TGTGCCAGCAGCCGGACAGGGGAGGAATACTTC. It is translated as CASSRTGEEYF.

The CDR3 region has the DNA TGTGCCAGCAGCCCCCAGCGGGACAAAAGCTCCTACAATGAGCAGTTCTTC. Protein product: CASSPQRDKSSYNEQFF. The V gene is TRBV11-3, the J gene TRBJ2-1, with D maybe TRBD2 (7 bases). Per the germline V gene, CDR1 is SGHNT and CDR2 is YENEEA. The CDR3 has 17 residues. Trimming pared 5 bases from V and 0 bases from J, leaving 17 bases between.

This chain links TRBV19 with TRBJ1-2, with D perhaps TRBD1 (6 bases). The germline V gene has CDR1 LNHDA and CDR2 SQIVND (reference sequence). This CDR3 spans 13 amino acids. Trimming shortened V by 1 base and J by 4 bases, and 7 bases separated the two germline ends. The CDR3 DNA is TGTGCCAGTAGTATAGGAGGGGGCTATGGCTACACCTTC. Protein: CASSIGGGYGYTF. Full variable domain (outside the CDR3, taken from reference TRBV19 and TRBJ1-2): DGGITQSPKYLFRKEGQNVTLSCEQNLNHDAMYWYRQDPGQGLRLIYYSQIVNDFQKGDIAEGYSVSREKKESFPLTVTSAQKNPTAFYLCASSIGGGYGYTFGSGTRLTVV.

The gene calls are TRBV4-1 and TRBJ1-5; 8 bases map to TRBD1. There are 15 residues in the CDR3. Germline CDR1 reads MGHRA; CDR2 reads YSYEKL. V shed 4 bases and J 4 bases; nucleotides not matched to a gene: 6. CDR3 residues: CASSLVGQGNQPQHF. In nucleotides, the CDR3 is TGCGCCAGCAGCCTCGTCGGACAGGGTAATCAGCCCCAGCATTTT.

V gene TRBV6-1 combines with J gene TRBJ1-5; D call uncertain. V was shortened by 5 bases and J by 9 bases, with 8 bases between the two germline ends. The CDR3 extends over 11 amino acids. Germline CDR1 and CDR2: MNHNS and SASEGT. This CDR3 reads CASSLGGPQHF. In DNA form, the CDR3 reads TGTGCCAGCAGTCTGGGTGGGCCCCAGCATTTT.

The chain joins TRBV27 to TRBJ2-2, with TRBD2 matching 7 bases. The CDR3 length is 15 residues. The germline V gene has CDR1 MNHEY and CDR2 SMNVEV (reference sequence). The J segment lost 0 bases and the V segment lost 4 bases, leaving 2 bases of the junction unmatched. The CDR3 loop reads CASSWGGPNTGELFF. The CDR3 DNA reads as TGTGCCAGCAGTTGGGGGGGTCCGAACACCGGGGAGCTGTTTTTT.

This clone was seen just once. The chain combines TRBV6-5 with TRBJ2-2; 8 bases match TRBD2. Germline-derived CDR1 and CDR2 are MNHEY and SVGAGI. V lost 7 bases and J lost 7; bases outside the gene matches: 11. This CDR3 is built from 15 residues. The CDR3, as DNA: TGTGCCAGCACTACCGGAAGGACTAGCAACGGGGAGCTGTTTTTT. Its protein is CASTTGRTSNGELFF.

This clone appeared once. The J gene is TRBJ2-5, the V gene TRBV14; D not resolved. The CDR3 runs to 17 residues. The V end lost 1 base, the J end lost 2 bases, and 17 bases lay between the germline ends. The germline V gene has CDR1 SGHDN and CDR2 FVKESK. The CDR3 here is CASSQGQHSMTQETQYF. CDR3 in DNA: TGTGCCAGCAGCCAAGGTCAGCACAGCATGACTCAAGAGACCCAGTACTTC.

V and J are TRBV7-2 and TRBJ2-1; D is ambiguous. The CDR3 spans 15 residues. V was pared by 1 base and J by 4 bases, with 11 bases between. Germline loops: CDR1 SGHTA, CDR2 FQGNSA. For the CDR3, the DNA is TGTGCCAGCAGCTTAGAAGTTTTCGGGTACAATGAGCAGTTCTTC. It yields the protein CASSLEVFGYNEQFF.

A word on this clone: One junction end disagrees with the germline gene, perhaps due to a read error. V is TRBV7-2 and J is TRBJ2-7, with TRBD2 as a possible D gene (7 bases). The CDR3 contains 13 residues. Germline loops: CDR1 SGHTA, CDR2 FQGNSA. The CDR3 DNA sequence: TGTGCCAGCACCTTAGGGGGGGCCTACGAGCAGTACTTC. Its protein product is CASTLGGAYEQYF.

This clone was seen only a few times. J is TRBJ1-2 and V is TRBV7-9; 9 positions match TRBD1. The junction had 6 bases not matched to a gene; V was cut back by 4 bases and J by 9 bases. This CDR3 has 13 residues. CDR1 and CDR2 (germline): SEHNR, FQNEAQ (reference sequence). CDR3 DNA: TGTGCCAGCAGCTCCTGGGACAGGGAACGCTACACCTTC. Protein: CASSSWDRERYTF. The full variable domain, its missing parts supplied by reference TRBV7-9 and TRBJ1-2, is DTGVSQNPRHKITKRGQNVTFRCDPISEHNRLYWYRQTLGQGPEFLTYFQNEAQLEKSRLLSDRFSAERPKGSFSTLEIQRTEQGDSAMYLCASSSWDRERYTFGSGTRLTVV.

The genes are TRBV19 and TRBJ2-5; D is unclear. The V gene's germline CDR1 is LNHDA and CDR2 SQIVND (reference sequence). Trimming removed 0 bases from V and 4 bases from J, with 12 bases in between. There are 15 residues in the CDR3. The CDR3 is CASSIDLTIRETQYF. CDR3 nucleotides: TGTGCCAGTAGTATAGATCTGACCATCCGAGAGACCCAGTACTTC. Full variable domain (outside the CDR3, taken from reference TRBV19 and TRBJ2-5): DGGITQSPKYLFRKEGQNVTLSCEQNLNHDAMYWYRQDPGQGLRLIYYSQIVNDFQKGDIAEGYSVSREKKESFPLTVTSAQKNPTAFYLCASSIDLTIRETQYFGPGTRLLVL.

The count of this clone is one. The J gene is TRBJ1-5, the V gene TRBV10-3; D unclear. Trimming removed 11 bases from V and 1 base from J, with 12 bases in between. The CDR3 covers 13 residues. Germline V CDR1 and CDR2: ENHRY, SYGVKD. The DNA of the CDR3 is TGTGCCGGCGGTGACCTGAGCAATCAGCCCCAGCATTTT. It codes for CAGGDLSNQPQHF.

In its sample, this clone was seen once. The CDR3 DNA follows: TGTGCCAGTAGTAAAGCGGAGACCCAGTACTTC. Protein: CASSKAETQYF. V is TRBV19 and J is TRBJ2-5; no clear D. Germline V CDR1 and CDR2: LNHDA, SQIVND (reference sequence). The CDR3 contains 11 residues. V lost 4 bases and J lost 5, with 5 bases in between.